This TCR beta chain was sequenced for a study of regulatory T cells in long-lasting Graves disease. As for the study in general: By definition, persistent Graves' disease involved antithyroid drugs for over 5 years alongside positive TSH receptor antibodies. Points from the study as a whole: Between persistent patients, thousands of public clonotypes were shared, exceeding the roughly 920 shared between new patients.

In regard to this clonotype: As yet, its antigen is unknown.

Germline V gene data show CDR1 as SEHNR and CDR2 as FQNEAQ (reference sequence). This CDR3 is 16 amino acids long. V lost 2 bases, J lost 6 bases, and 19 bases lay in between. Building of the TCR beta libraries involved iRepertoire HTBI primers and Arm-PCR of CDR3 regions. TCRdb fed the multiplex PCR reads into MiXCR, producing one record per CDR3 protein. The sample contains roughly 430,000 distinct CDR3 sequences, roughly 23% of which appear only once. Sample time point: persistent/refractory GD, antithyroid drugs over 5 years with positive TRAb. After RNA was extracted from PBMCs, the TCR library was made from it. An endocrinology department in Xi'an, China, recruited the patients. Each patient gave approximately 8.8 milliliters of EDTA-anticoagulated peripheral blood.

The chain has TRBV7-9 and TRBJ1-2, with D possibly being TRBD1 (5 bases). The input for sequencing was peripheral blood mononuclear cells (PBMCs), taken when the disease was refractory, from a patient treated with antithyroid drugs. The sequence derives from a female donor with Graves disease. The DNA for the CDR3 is TGTGCCAGCAGCTTACTCGAGGGGTCCACTGGGGATGGCTACACCTTC. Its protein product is CASSLLEGSTGDGYTF.